A selection of T cell receptor beta chains follows, all from one sample in a study of blood T cell repertoires in COVID-19. Some clones are missing from TCRdb's copy, which holds only in-frame ones; the method was immunoSEQ multiplex PCR. The sample lists roughly 70,000 clones, under 90% occurring once. The sequenced sample was peripheral blood. These receptors were collected from a woman aged 60-75 years with acute or convalescent COVID-19. Both conserved end residues are part of each CDR3. The order of the fields is CDR3 protein, CDR3 DNA, D gene, J gene, V gene, clone size. The D gene is left open where the match is weak. A clone size is listed for some rows: how often the clone was seen (once, few, many), or a class if it is expanded.

CDR3aa: CASSGGGVGYEQYF; CDR3nt: TGTGCCAGCAGTGGGGGGGGCGTCGGATACGAGCAGTACTTC; d_gene: .; j_gene: TRBJ2-7; v_gene: TRBV9; abundance: .
CDR3aa: CASSINIQDGYTF; CDR3nt: TGTGCCAGCAGCATAAACATCCAGGATGGCTACACCTTC; d_gene: .; j_gene: TRBJ1-2; v_gene: TRBV7-8; abundance: .
CDR3aa: CATEGGGWITEAFF; CDR3nt: TGTGCCACAGAAGGGGGGGGATGGATAACTGAAGCTTTCTTT; d_gene: .; j_gene: TRBJ1-1; v_gene: TRBV28; abundance: once
CDR3aa: CASSLVSQAAGGYTF; CDR3nt: TGTGCCAGCAGCTTAGTCTCCCAGGCCGCAGGTGGCTACACCTTC; d_gene: .; j_gene: TRBJ1-2; v_gene: TRBV7-9; abundance: .
CDR3aa: CASSSIRATGISYNEQFF; CDR3nt: TGTGCCAGCAGCTCCATACGAGCGACAGGCATCTCCTACAATGAGCAGTTCTTC; d_gene: .; j_gene: TRBJ2-1; v_gene: TRBV5-6; abundance: .
CDR3aa: CAIAFQETQYF; CDR3nt: TGTGCCATAGCATTCCAAGAGACCCAGTACTTC; d_gene: .; j_gene: TRBJ2-5; v_gene: TRBV10-3; abundance: .
CDR3aa: CASSYDSFQPQHF; CDR3nt: TGTGCCAGCAGTTACGACTCTTTTCAGCCCCAGCATTTT; d_gene: .; j_gene: TRBJ1-5; v_gene: TRBV6-6; abundance: .
CDR3aa: CASRGPGGNTEAFF; CDR3nt: TGTGCCAGCAGGGGCCCCGGGGGGAACACTGAAGCTTTCTTT; d_gene: .; j_gene: TRBJ1-1; v_gene: TRBV28; abundance: once
CDR3aa: CASSFTGGEDQPQHF; CDR3nt: TGTGCCAGCTCATTCACAGGGGGAGAGGATCAGCCCCAGCATTTT; d_gene: TRBD1; j_gene: TRBJ1-5; v_gene: TRBV18; abundance: .
CDR3aa: CASSASDRGPEKLFF; CDR3nt: TGCGCCAGCAGCGCGTCGGACAGGGGCCCCGAAAAACTGTTTTTT; d_gene: TRBD1; j_gene: TRBJ1-4; v_gene: TRBV5-1; abundance: .
CDR3aa: CASRGGGAGETQYF; CDR3nt: TGTGCCAGCAGAGGCGGGGGGGCTGGAGAGACCCAGTACTTC; d_gene: TRBD2; j_gene: TRBJ2-5; v_gene: TRBV28; abundance: .
CDR3aa: CASSRAYEQYF; CDR3nt: TGTGCCAGCAGTCGCGCCTACGAGCAGTACTTC; d_gene: .; j_gene: TRBJ2-7; v_gene: TRBV28; abundance: .
CDR3aa: CSVGEEFYNEQFF; CDR3nt: TGCAGCGTAGGAGAGGAGTTTTACAATGAGCAGTTCTTC; d_gene: .; j_gene: TRBJ2-1; v_gene: TRBV29-1; abundance: .
CDR3aa: CASPGQSYPGAFF; CDR3nt: TGTGCCAGCCCCGGGCAGTCATATCCGGGGGCTTTCTTT; d_gene: .; j_gene: TRBJ1-1; v_gene: TRBV6-5; abundance: few
CDR3aa: CASSGRDRGSISSGNTIYF; CDR3nt: TGTGCCAGCAGCGGCCGGGACAGGGGAAGTATTAGCTCTGGAAACACCATATATTTT; d_gene: TRBD1; j_gene: TRBJ1-3; v_gene: TRBV9; abundance: .
CDR3aa: CASSQVMSPLHF; CDR3nt: TGTGCCAGCAGCCAAGTTATGTCACCCCTCCACTTT; d_gene: .; j_gene: TRBJ1-6; v_gene: TRBV3-1/TRBV3-2; abundance: .
CDR3aa: CASSILGGSNEQFF; CDR3nt: TGTGCCAGCAGTATTTTAGGGGGATCCAATGAGCAGTTCTTC; d_gene: .; j_gene: TRBJ2-1; v_gene: TRBV6-2/TRBV6-3; abundance: .
CDR3aa: CASSPDRRHGYTF; CDR3nt: TGTGCCAGCAGTCCGGACAGGAGGCATGGCTACACCTTC; d_gene: TRBD1; j_gene: TRBJ1-2; v_gene: TRBV27; abundance: .
CDR3aa: CASSVRAGGSGEQYF; CDR3nt: TGTGCCAGCAGCGTCCGAGCGGGAGGGTCAGGGGAGCAGTACTTC; d_gene: TRBD2; j_gene: TRBJ2-7; v_gene: TRBV9; abundance: .
CDR3aa: CASSQELNNEQFF; CDR3nt: TGTGCCAGCAGCCAGGAATTAAACAATGAGCAGTTCTTC; d_gene: .; j_gene: TRBJ2-1; v_gene: TRBV7-3; abundance: few
CDR3aa: CATSRSGGEGNTIYF; CDR3nt: TGTGCCACCAGTAGATCTGGGGGCGAGGGAAACACCATATATTTT; d_gene: .; j_gene: TRBJ1-3; v_gene: TRBV15; abundance: .
CDR3aa: CASTWNYGSYNEQFF; CDR3nt: TGTGCCAGTACATGGAACTACGGTTCCTACAATGAGCAGTTCTTC; d_gene: .; j_gene: TRBJ2-1; v_gene: TRBV19; abundance: .
CDR3aa: CASSWGVQETQYF; CDR3nt: TGTGCCAGCAGCTGGGGGGTACAAGAGACCCAGTACTTC; d_gene: .; j_gene: TRBJ2-5; v_gene: TRBV7-2; abundance: .
CDR3aa: CASSRQVGDYSGNTIYF; CDR3nt: TGTGCCAGCAGTCGTCAGGTTGGGGACTACTCTGGAAACACCATATATTTT; d_gene: .; j_gene: TRBJ1-3; v_gene: TRBV6-2/TRBV6-3; abundance: .
CDR3aa: CASSIGGTTGSDTQYF; CDR3nt: TGTGCCAGTAGTATAGGGGGTACGACAGGGTCAGATACGCAGTATTTT; d_gene: TRBD1; j_gene: TRBJ2-3; v_gene: TRBV19; abundance: .
CDR3aa: CATSREYGSTDTQYF; CDR3nt: TGTGCCACCAGCAGAGAGTACGGGAGCACAGATACGCAGTATTTT; d_gene: .; j_gene: TRBJ2-3; v_gene: TRBV15; abundance: .
CDR3aa: CASSPRGGRNTEAFF; CDR3nt: TGTGCCAGCAGCCCCAGAGGGGGAAGGAACACTGAAGCTTTCTTT; d_gene: .; j_gene: TRBJ1-1; v_gene: TRBV7-2; abundance: few
CDR3aa: CASSEQGANPYNEQFF; CDR3nt: TGTGCCAGTAGTGAACAGGGGGCTAATCCCTACAATGAGCAGTTCTTC; d_gene: TRBD1; j_gene: TRBJ2-1; v_gene: TRBV19; abundance: .
CDR3aa: CAISEPLSGGAYNEQFF; CDR3nt: TGTGCCATCAGTGAGCCCCTTAGCGGGGGGGCCTACAATGAGCAGTTCTTC; d_gene: TRBD2; j_gene: TRBJ2-1; v_gene: TRBV10-3; abundance: .